The following is a T cell receptor (beta chain) sequence with its context. The data were taken from a study of blood T cell repertoires in COVID-19. The overall study: The origin of the acute and convalescent COVID-19 samples was the United States, Italy and Spain. From T cells, B-cell-depleted T cells, or PBMCs came the material, which was cDNA or gDNA.

Using immunoSEQ multiplex PCR, the repertoire was profiled, and TCRdb retains in-frame clones only, with some absent. The table includes approximately 210,000 clones, roughly 90% detected once. For recovered donors of Cohort 3, there were two negative PCRs, clearance, or symptom resolution. V gave up 11 bases and J gave up 2 bases, with 10 bases separating them. This CDR3 has 11 amino acids. The germline V gene encodes CDR1 MNHEY and CDR2 SVGAGI. The chain employs TRBV6-5 and TRBJ2-7, with D possibly being TRBD1 (7 bases). This clonotype was obtained from a young woman who had recovered from COVID-19. The sequencing input was PBMCs or T cells enriched from blood (not recorded which). The CDR3 DNA follows: TGTGCCGGCGGGACAGCCTACGAGCAGTACTTC. It yields the protein CAGGTAYEQYF.